This is a list of T cell receptor beta chains from one sample in a study of T-cell memory formation after mild COVID-19. One entry per CDR3 protein, called by TCRdb with MiXCR from the 5' RACE reads. The sample has about 560,000 distinct CDR3 sequences, about 20% seen once. Sample: PBMCs or a T cell subset sorted from them (not recorded which). These receptors all stem from an adult woman who had mild COVID-19 (a few samples of this study predate the infection). Cell type and time point are not known. CDR3s include the opening cysteine and the closing phenylalanine or tryptophan. A D gene is named only where the DNA matches it firmly. Where a row states a size, it is once, few, many or the class of an expanded clone; other rows omit it.

clone_size	v_call	d_call	j_call	cdr3_nt	cdr3_aa
NA	TRBV29-1	TRBD1	TRBJ1-1	TGCAGCTCTTCAAGGGGGCCGGTCACTGAAGCTTTCTTT	CSSSRGPVTEAFF
NA	TRBV19	NA	TRBJ1-2	TGTGCCAGTAGTCACGGGAACCCCTATGGCTACACCTTC	CASSHGNPYGYTF
NA	TRBV6-6	TRBD1	TRBJ2-1	TGTGCCAGCAGTTACTCGATGGGACAGGGGGAGCAGTTCTTC	CASSYSMGQGEQFF
few	TRBV24-1	NA	TRBJ2-3	TGTGCCACCAGTGGGACACAACAAAACACAGATACGCAGTATTTT	CATSGTQQNTDTQYF
NA	TRBV29-1	TRBD2	TRBJ2-7	TGCAGCGTTAGACTAGCGGGAGCCTACGAGCAGTACTTC	CSVRLAGAYEQYF
few	TRBV11-2	NA	TRBJ2-1	TGTGCCAGCAGCTTAGGGGAAGGTAGCGCGGACAATGAGCAGTTCTTC	CASSLGEGSADNEQFF
few	TRBV12-3/TRBV12-4	NA	TRBJ2-2	TGTGCCAGCAGTTTTGTCACGGCCGGGGAGCTGTTTTTT	CASSFVTAGELFF
few	TRBV21-1	NA	TRBJ2-7	TGCGTCAGAGTGAGGACAGGGGAACCTCCCTACGAGCAGTACTTC	CVRVRTGEPPYEQYF
NA	TRBV20-1	TRBD1	TRBJ2-1	TGCAGTGGTTCGACAGGGAACAATGAGCAGTTCTTC	CSGSTGNNEQFF
NA	TRBV30	NA	TRBJ1-1	TGTGCCTGGAGACAGTCAAACACTGAAGCTTTCTTT	CAWRQSNTEAFF
NA	TRBV12-3/TRBV12-4	TRBD2	TRBJ2-4	TGTGCCACTCCTCGGGACTACTTAGCCAAAAACATTCAGTACTTC	CATPRDYLAKNIQYF
NA	TRBV10-3	TRBD1	TRBJ1-3	TGTGCCATCAGGCCCGACAGGGCTGGAAACACCATATATTTT	CAIRPDRAGNTIYF
NA	TRBV11-2	NA	TRBJ2-1	TGTGCCAGCAGCCCGTTGACAGTAGTTTTGAAAAATGAGCAGTTCTTC	CASSPLTVVLKNEQFF
NA	TRBV6-2/TRBV6-3	NA	TRBJ1-5	TGTGCCAGCCGCACCTTCGGAACAGATAATCAGCCCCAGCATTTT	CASRTFGTDNQPQHF
NA	TRBV7-3	NA	TRBJ2-2	TGTGCCAGCAGCTTTCCCCCCGTCGGGGAGCTGTTTTTT	CASSFPPVGELFF
few	TRBV4-2	NA	TRBJ1-1	TGTGCCAGCAGCCATCACGACGGGGTGAACACTGAAGCTTTCTTT	CASSHHDGVNTEAFF
NA	TRBV18	NA	TRBJ2-1	TGTGCCAGCTCGCGGAATCCACAGGTATTTGTGATCGATGAGCAGTTCTTC	CASSRNPQVFVIDEQFF
NA	TRBV10-3	NA	TRBJ2-2	TGTGCCATCAGTGAGTCACCGTCGGCCGGGGAGCTGTTTTTT	CAISESPSAGELFF
NA	TRBV9	TRBD2	TRBJ2-3	TGTGCCAGCAGCGTAGTCGCGTCTAGCGGGGCCAACCCCAACCGTCTTACGCAGTATTTT	CASSVVASSGANPNRLTQYF
NA	TRBV18	NA	TRBJ2-7	TGTGCCAGCTCACCACCGCAGATAGGGGAGCAGTACTTC	CASSPPQIGEQYF
NA	TRBV10-3	NA	TRBJ1-2	TGTGCCATCAGGGCGGACAAGTCTAACTATGGCTACACCTTC	CAIRADKSNYGYTF
NA	TRBV12-3/TRBV12-4	TRBD1	TRBJ1-2	TGTGCCAGCAGCCCAGGGGGTACCTATGGCTACACCTTC	CASSPGGTYGYTF
few	TRBV7-9	NA	TRBJ1-4	TGTGCCAGCAGCTTAATTTCGGGTGTCGAAAAACTGTTTTTT	CASSLISGVEKLFF
few	TRBV11-2	TRBD1	TRBJ1-1	TGTGCCAGCAGCTTAGAGCAGGTCAGGGGGGTGACTGAAGCTTTCTTT	CASSLEQVRGVTEAFF
many	TRBV29-1	NA	TRBJ1-2	TGCAGCGTTGGGGACACCAACTATGGCTACACCTTC	CSVGDTNYGYTF
NA	TRBV7-9	NA	TRBJ2-5	TGTGCCAGCAGCTTAGCGCGCCAGACCCAAGAGACCCAGTACTTC	CASSLARQTQETQYF
few	TRBV6-5	NA	TRBJ2-4	TGTGCCAGCAGTTACCGATCGAGCGCCAAAAACATTCAGTACTTC	CASSYRSSAKNIQYF
NA	TRBV2	NA	TRBJ2-3	TGTGCCAGCAGTCCTATCGCCTCAGATACGCAGTATTTT	CASSPIASDTQYF
few	TRBV4-1	NA	TRBJ2-5	TGCGCCAGCAGCCAAGATCTTGCTGGGGACAAAGAGACCCAGTACTTC	CASSQDLAGDKETQYF
few	TRBV5-6	NA	TRBJ1-2	TGTGCCAGCAGCTTGTCGCAGACCCTGAGCGGCTACACCTTC	CASSLSQTLSGYTF
few	TRBV12-3/TRBV12-4	TRBD1	TRBJ2-3	TGTGCCAGTCTACAGGGGTTAGATACGCAGTATTTT	CASLQGLDTQYF
NA	TRBV20-1	NA	TRBJ2-7	TGCAGTGCTAGCTCCAGGAGCTACGAGCAGTACTTC	CSASSRSYEQYF
few	TRBV19	TRBD1	TRBJ1-1	TGTGCCAGTAGATGGGACAGGGAACTGAACACTGAAGCTTTCTTT	CASRWDRELNTEAFF
NA	TRBV6-2/TRBV6-3	TRBD2	TRBJ2-5	TGTGCCAGCAGAAGTAGCGGGAGGGCCGGAGAGACCCAGTACTTC	CASRSSGRAGETQYF
NA	TRBV20-1	TRBD1	TRBJ2-2	TGCAGTGCTAGACAGGGGGCTTTTACCGGGGAGCTGTTTTTT	CSARQGAFTGELFF
NA	TRBV29-1	NA	TRBJ1-3	TGCAGCGTTGAGACCCTACAGGGAAACACCATATATTTT	CSVETLQGNTIYF
few	TRBV5-1	NA	TRBJ1-2	TGCGCCAGCAGCTTGGATATCACTGTGCGGGGCTACACCTTC	CASSLDITVRGYTF
few	TRBV5-1	NA	TRBJ1-2	TGCGCCAGCAGCTTCAGTAGTAACTATGGCTACACCTTC	CASSFSSNYGYTF
NA	TRBV4-2	TRBD1	TRBJ2-7	TGTGCCAGCAGCCGTACAGGGGGACAATTCTACGAGCAGTACTTC	CASSRTGGQFYEQYF
few	TRBV5-1	NA	TRBJ2-5	TGCGCCAGCAGCTTGGCCGCAGGGGCCGGGGAGACCCAGTACTTC	CASSLAAGAGETQYF
NA	TRBV7-3	TRBD1	TRBJ1-1	TGTGCCAGCAGCTTAAGGGGACAGGGGAACACTGAAGCTTTCTTT	CASSLRGQGNTEAFF
NA	TRBV29-1	TRBD2	TRBJ2-3	TGCAGCGTTGAACTCGGCGGGAGGGCAGATACGCAGTATTTT	CSVELGGRADTQYF
few	TRBV12-3/TRBV12-4	NA	TRBJ1-6	TGTGCCAGCAGTTTCGCTGTAAATTCACCCCTCCACTTT	CASSFAVNSPLHF
NA	TRBV6-1	TRBD2	TRBJ2-1	TGTGCCAGCAAGCTAGCGGACTCCTACAATGAGCAGTTCTTC	CASKLADSYNEQFF
NA	TRBV20-1	TRBD1	TRBJ1-5	TGCAGTGCTAGCTTGACCGGGACAGGGTCCAATCAGCCCCAGCATTTT	CSASLTGTGSNQPQHF
NA	TRBV6-5	NA	TRBJ1-3	TGTGCCAGCACGGCATGGGCCCCGTCTGGAAACACCATATATTTT	CASTAWAPSGNTIYF